This T cell receptor beta chain was recorded in a study of blood T cell repertoires in COVID-19. Across the whole study: The United States, Italy and Spain provided the acute and convalescent COVID-19 samples. The analysed material was cDNA or gDNA that came from T cells, B-cell-depleted T cells, or PBMCs.

Repertoires were generated with immunoSEQ multiplex PCR, while TCRdb's copy carries only in-frame clones and drops some. The sample lists 210,000 or so clones; around 78% were seen once. The source of this sequence is a woman older than 75 with active or convalescent COVID-19. Sequenced material: peripheral blood.

DNA of the CDR3: TGCGCCAGCAGTGATGCCCAGATTAACACTGAAGCTTTCTTT. This codes for CASSDAQINTEAFF. The chain has TRBV10-2 and TRBJ1-1; no firm D call. CDR1 is WSHSY and CDR2 is SAAADI in the germline V gene. The V end was cut by 3 bases, the J end by 2 bases, with 10 bases between. The CDR3 runs 14 residues.